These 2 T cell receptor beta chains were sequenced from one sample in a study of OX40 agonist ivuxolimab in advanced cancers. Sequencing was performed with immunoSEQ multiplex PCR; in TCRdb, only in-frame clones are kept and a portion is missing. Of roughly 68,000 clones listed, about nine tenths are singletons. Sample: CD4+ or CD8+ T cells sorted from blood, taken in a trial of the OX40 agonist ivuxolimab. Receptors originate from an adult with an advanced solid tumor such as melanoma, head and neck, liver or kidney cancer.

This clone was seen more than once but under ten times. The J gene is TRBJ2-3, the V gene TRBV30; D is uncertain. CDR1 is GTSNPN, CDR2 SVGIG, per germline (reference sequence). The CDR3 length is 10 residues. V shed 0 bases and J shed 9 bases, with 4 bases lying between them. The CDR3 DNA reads TGTGCCTGGAGTGTAGACACGCAGTATTTT. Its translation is CAWSVDTQYF.

Here the CDR3 reads CASSPGRQFNEKLFF. Here the CDR3 DNA reads TGTGCCAGTAGTCCCGGGAGGCAGTTTAATGAAAAACTGTTTTTT. The chain uses TRBV19 and TRBJ1-4; no firm D call. This CDR3 is 15 amino acids long. Germline values: CDR1 LNHDA, CDR2 SQIVND (reference sequence). V lost 5 bases, J lost 4 bases, and 14 bases lay in between. Together with reference TRBV19 and TRBJ1-4, the CDR3 gives the full variable domain: DGGITQSPKYLFRKEGQNVTLSCEQNLNHDAMYWYRQDPGQGLRLIYYSQIVNDFQKGDIAEGYSVSREKKESFPLTVTSAQKNPTAFYLCASSPGRQFNEKLFFGSGTQLSVL.